Listed below are T cell receptor beta chains from one sample, sequenced in a study of metastatic and nonmetastatic thyroid tumors. TCRdb re-called clones via MiXCR from the PCR reads. The repertoire includes more than 13,000 clones, less than 25% of them detected once, and roughly 8% sits in the top ten. The sample comprised blood. Receptor source: a female donor with papillary thyroid cancer or a benign thyroid nodule (not recorded which). Some clones in this sample may be carry-over from other donors' samples. CDR3s include the opening cysteine and the closing phenylalanine or tryptophan. The order of the fields is V gene, D gene, clone size, J gene, CDR3 DNA, CDR3 protein. D genes are given only for firm matches. Clone size is not always given. Where it is, it says once, few, many or a class for expanded clones.

>TRBV2|TRBD1|many|TRBJ1-1
TGTGCCAGCAGCGCTTGGACAGGGGGCGGGAATGGGGCTTTCTTT
CASSAWTGGGNGAFF
>TRBV5-1|-|many|TRBJ2-5
TGCGCCAGCAGCTTGGGTTCCATCGGACGGGAGACCCAGTACTTC
CASSLGSIGRETQYF
>TRBV6-6|TRBD2|-|TRBJ2-7
TGTGCCAGCAGTTACTCGGCGGGAGTAAACGAGCAGTACTTC
CASSYSAGVNEQYF
>TRBV4-2|-|many|TRBJ1-1
TGTGCCAGCAGCTCGGCGACGAACACTGAAGCTTTCTTT
CASSSATNTEAFF
>TRBV7-9|-|many|TRBJ1-5
TGTGCCAGCAGCTTAGGCCTAAGCAATCAGCCCCAGCATTTT
CASSLGLSNQPQHF
>TRBV5-1|-|-|TRBJ2-7
TGCGCCAGCAGCTTGGGGGACAACCGCCCCGCCTACGAGCAGTACTTC
CASSLGDNRPAYEQYF
>TRBV28|-|medium-sized|TRBJ2-7
TGTGCCAGCAGTTTGGCGAGATACGAGCAGTACTTC
CASSLARYEQYF
>TRBV20-1|TRBD2|many|TRBJ2-1
TGCAGTGCTAGCGGGGGGGCGGTCAATGAGCAGTTCTTC
CSASGGAVNEQFF
>TRBV5-1|TRBD1|-|TRBJ1-3
TGCGCCAGCAGCTGGACTCCTATTCGTGAGAGGGGGCGCTTCTCAGGAAACACCATATATTTT
CASSWTPIRERGRFSGNTIYF
>TRBV11-3|-|many|TRBJ1-2
TGTGCCAGCAGCTTAGACCGGAGGGGGGGCTACACCTTC
CASSLDRRGGYTF
>TRBV28|-|-|TRBJ2-7
TGTGCCAGCAGTCCTTTCCAGGGGTTATCCTACGAGCAGTACTTC
CASSPFQGLSYEQYF
>TRBV2|TRBD1|many|TRBJ1-4
TGTGCCAGCCGCGCTCGACAGGGGGATAATGAAAAACTGTTTTTT
CASRARQGDNEKLFF
>TRBV20-1|-|once|TRBJ2-1
TGCAGTGCTAGAGAGGAATTCTCTGGGACTCACAATGAGCAGTTCTTC
CSAREEFSGTHNEQFF
>TRBV27|TRBD2|few|TRBJ2-7
TGTGCCAGCAGTGAGACTAGCGGGAGGACCCCCTACGAGCAGTACTTC
CASSETSGRTPYEQYF
>TRBV27|-|-|TRBJ1-1
TGTGCCAGCAGCCAGACAGGAATGAACACTGAAGCTTTCTTT
CASSQTGMNTEAFF
>TRBV15|-|many|TRBJ2-3
TGTGCCACCAGCAGAGAGGACAGAGACACAGATACGCAGTATTTT
CATSREDRDTDTQYF
>TRBV6-1|TRBD1|few|TRBJ1-5
TGTGCCAGCAGTGAAGGACAGGGTTCTCAGCCCCAGCATTTT
CASSEGQGSQPQHF
>TRBV11-2|TRBD1|many|TRBJ2-3
TGTGCCAGCAGTTTGAGACAGGGGGCAACAGATACGCAGTATTTT
CASSLRQGATDTQYF
>TRBV29-1|-|many|TRBJ2-5
TGCGAAGCCCCGGGAGCACTACAAGAGACCCAGTACTTC
CEAPGALQETQYF
>TRBV5-1|-|medium-sized|TRBJ2-7
TGCGCCAGCAGCTTACCTAGGACGGACTTTTTCTACGAGCAGTACTTC
CASSLPRTDFFYEQYF
>TRBV12-3/TRBV12-4|-|medium-sized|TRBJ1-2
TGTGCCAGCAGTTTTATGAGGGGGGTAACTAACTATGGCTACACCTTC
CASSFMRGVTNYGYTF
>TRBV6-5|-|-|TRBJ1-5
TGTGCCAGCAGTTCCGGGCCCCGGTCTCAGCCCCAGCATTTT
CASSSGPRSQPQHF
>TRBV5-1|TRBD2|medium-sized|TRBJ2-1
TGCGCCAGCAGCTTGAAGACTAGCGGGGTATACAATGAGCAGTTCTTC
CASSLKTSGVYNEQFF
>TRBV19|-|-|TRBJ2-2
TGTGCCAGTAGTGTCCTACATGGCGCCGGGGAGCTGTTTTTT
CASSVLHGAGELFF
>TRBV2|TRBD1|few|TRBJ1-2
TGTGCCAGCCTCCTTGGTTCGGACAGGTTCGGCTACGCCTTC
CASLLGSDRFGYAF
>TRBV4-1|-|many|TRBJ1-2
TGCGCCAGCAGCCGGAACGGGTATGGCTACACCTTC
CASSRNGYGYTF
>TRBV10-3|-|many|TRBJ1-1
TGTGCCATCAGTGAGTCTATGGGGTTCACTGAAGCTTTCTTT
CAISESMGFTEAFF
>TRBV10-1|-|medium-sized|TRBJ2-2
TGCGCCAGCAGTGAGAGCCGGGGTTCGTCGGGGGAGCTGTTTTTT
CASSESRGSSGELFF
>TRBV24-1|-|few|TRBJ2-7
TGTGCCACCAGTGATCCCGCCCGTTCTGGACACGAGCAGTACTTC
CATSDPARSGHEQYF
>TRBV3-1|TRBD1|medium-sized|TRBJ2-2
TGTGCCAGCAGCCCTCCGGGACAGGGAAGCACCGGGGAGCTGTTTTTT
CASSPPGQGSTGELFF
>TRBV20-1|TRBD1|-|TRBJ1-6
TGCAGTGCTATGGAACCGGGACAGCCATATAATTCACCCCTCCACTTT
CSAMEPGQPYNSPLHF
>TRBV6-1|-|medium-sized|TRBJ2-7
TGTGCCAGCAGTCCTCCTTTAGCAGGATCCTCCTACGAGCAGTACTTC
CASSPPLAGSSYEQYF
>TRBV28|-|-|TRBJ1-6
TGTGCCAGCAGTTTATATATCTCCTATAATTCACCCCTCCACTTT
CASSLYISYNSPLHF
>TRBV18|TRBD1|many|TRBJ2-7
TGTGCCAGCTCACTTGCCGGGACAGGGACCAACGAGCAGTACTTC
CASSLAGTGTNEQYF
>TRBV7-2|TRBD1|-|TRBJ1-5
TGTGCCAGCAGCAGACAGGGGGTAAATCAGCCCCAGCATTTT
CASSRQGVNQPQHF
>TRBV20-1|-|-|TRBJ2-7
TGCAGTGCTAGAGATCAAGGACGGTTGAGGTACGAGCAGTACTTC
CSARDQGRLRYEQYF
>TRBV11-2|TRBD2|many|TRBJ2-3
TGTGCCAGCAGGTGGACTAGCGGGAGTCCAGATACGCAGTATTTT
CASRWTSGSPDTQYF
>TRBV11-2|TRBD2|-|TRBJ2-2
TGTGCCAGCAGACTAGCGGGAGGGGGGGAGCTGTTTTTT
CASRLAGGGELFF
>TRBV9|-|-|TRBJ1-4
TGTGCCAGCAGCGGAGACCCGGGACAAGCTAATGAAAAACTGTTTTTT
CASSGDPGQANEKLFF
>TRBV5-1|-|-|TRBJ2-7
TGCGCCAGCAGACAAACGGACAGCGACCTCGGGCAGTACTTC
CASRQTDSDLGQYF
>TRBV5-1|-|-|TRBJ2-3
TGCGCCAGCAGCTTAGGAGCGGCCTACACAGATACGCAGTATTTT
CASSLGAAYTDTQYF
>TRBV20-1|TRBD2|-|TRBJ2-1
TGCAGTGCTATGGCGGGAGGGCGCCGGAATGAGCAGTTCTTC
CSAMAGGRRNEQFF